The TCR beta chain described here comes from a study of shared clonotypes between healthy human individuals. Study observations and caveats: Sorted-subset sequencing was shown by rarefaction to be incomplete despite large depth. Generation probability values for non-shared clonotypes were lower than those for clonotypes shared by all four donors.

CDR1 is SEHNR and CDR2 is FQNEAQ in the germline V gene (reference sequence). Trimming removed 6 bases from V and 6 bases from J; junction bases left unmatched: 3. This CDR3 contains 14 residues. Method: immunoSEQ multiplex PCR; TCRdb's copy keeps in-frame clones and lacks some. The sample contains hundreds of thousands of clones, more than 70% of which appear only once. It was into CD45RA+ naive and CD45RA-negative memory subsets that the CD4+ cells were split. Remarks on this clone: As yet, its antigen is unknown.

The V and J genes are TRBV7-9 and TRBJ2-1; 12 bases fit TRBD1. The clonotype comes from a woman in her thirties in good health. Sequencing was carried out using memory CD4+ T cells sorted from blood. Subset noted: CD45RA-negative fraction. The CDR3 region is CASRGQGAPNEQFF. The CDR3 DNA sequence: TGTGCCAGCAGGGGACAGGGGGCGCCCAATGAGCAGTTCTTC. The whole variable domain, filled in from reference TRBV7-9 and TRBJ2-1, reads DTGVSQNPRHKITKRGQNVTFRCDPISEHNRLYWYRQTLGQGPEFLTYFQNEAQLEKSRLLSDRFSAERPKGSFSTLEIQRTEQGDSAMYLCASRGQGAPNEQFFGPGTRLTVL.